Each of the 24 T cell receptor beta chains below was sequenced from the same sample in a study of early T cells in non-severe SARS-CoV-2 infection. From the 5' RACE reads, TCRdb called clonotypes with MiXCR, one entry per CDR3 protein. The table records 50,000 to 70,000 distinct CDR3 sequences, around an eighth of them present only once. Material for sequencing was whole blood. These receptors all come from an adult who was a healthcare worker with PCR-confirmed SARS-CoV-2 infection or an uninfected control (not recorded which).

The J gene is TRBJ2-1, the V gene TRBV9; 9 bases map to TRBD1. V dropped 4 bases and J dropped 4; count of bases not matched to a gene: 6. Germline CDR1 and CDR2: SGDLS and YYNGEE. This CDR3 is 15 amino acids long. The CDR3 loop is CASSPRGTGYNEQFF. The CDR3 DNA reads as TGTGCCAGCAGCCCAAGAGGGACAGGGTACAATGAGCAGTTCTTC.

This clonotype was counted at least ten times. The chain carries TRBV4-3 and TRBJ2-3; D unresolved. CDR1 and CDR2 from the germline V gene are LGHNA and YSLEER. The CDR3 covers 12 residues. Trimming stripped 1 base from V and 4 bases from J, with 3 bases between. The CDR3 reads CASSQVPDTQYF. The CDR3 nucleotides read TGCGCCAGCAGCCAAGTTCCAGATACGCAGTATTTT.

In its sample, this clonotype was seen many times. V gene TRBV7-2 combines with J gene TRBJ1-1; no reliable D call. The V end lost 0 bases, the J end lost 7 bases, and 9 bases lay between the germline ends. This CDR3 contains 13 residues. Germline V gene sequence: CDR1 SGHTA, CDR2 FQGNSA. The chain's CDR3 is CASSLAGHLEAFF. CDR3 nucleotides: TGTGCCAGCAGCTTAGCCGGTCACCTTGAAGCTTTCTTT.

V usage is TRBV28 and J usage is TRBJ1-2, with 9 bases lining up with TRBD1. CDR3 length equals 14 residues. Trimming cost V 8 bases and J 8 bases; bases outside gene matches: 12. Germline lookup yields CDR1 MDHEN and CDR2 SYDVKM. The CDR3 DNA reads as TGTGCCAGCGTCATCGGACAGGGGACAGGCGGCTACACCTTC. Encoded protein: CASVIGQGTGGYTF.

Only a few counts were recorded for this clonotype. CDR3 protein: CASSSTYTEADTQYF. CDR3 nucleotides: TGTGCCAGCAGCTCCACGTATACTGAGGCAGATACGCAGTATTTT. The V call is TRBV7-9, the J call TRBJ2-3, with no clear D. Germline loops: CDR1 SEHNR, CDR2 FQNEAQ (reference sequence). V lost 4 bases, J lost 4 bases, and 15 bases lay in between. This CDR3 contains 15 residues.

This clonotype was seen a handful of times. CDR3 in amino acids: CASSHLSGGALADTQYF. The CDR3 DNA is TGTGCCAGCAGCCATCTCAGCGGGGGGGCCCTGGCAGATACGCAGTATTTT. This chain joins TRBV14 and TRBJ2-3; TRBD2 matches at 10 bases. The CDR3 totals 17 residues. Germline V gene lookup returns CDR1 SGHDN and CDR2 FVKESK. The ends lost 3 bases at V and 4 bases at J; junction bases unmatched: 10.

This clonotype was seen more than once but under ten times. The chain combines TRBV19 with TRBJ2-6, with D possibly TRBD1 on 5 matching bases. The CDR3 has 15 residues. V lost 5 bases and J lost 0, with 8 bases in between. The germline gives CDR1 LNHDA, CDR2 SQIVND (reference sequence). CDR3 sequence (DNA): TGTGCCAGTAGTGGAGACAGCTCTGGGGCCAACGTCCTGACTTTC. This gives the protein CASSGDSSGANVLTF.

Note on this clonotype: A read error is possible here, since a much larger clone lies one base away. The chain recombines TRBV29-1 with TRBJ2-3; unclear D gene. This CDR3 spans 16 amino acids. Germline V gene sequence: CDR1 SQVTM, CDR2 ANQGSEA. V lost 4 bases and J lost 1, with 18 bases in between. This chain's CDR3 is CSVVSIKAVGTDTQYF. DNA for the CDR3: TGCAGCGTTGTCTCCATCAAGGCTGTAGGCACAGATACGCAGTATTTT.

Concerning this clonotype: Being one base from a much bigger clone, this may be a read error. The V and J genes are TRBV12-3 or TRBV12-4 and TRBJ2-3; unclear D gene. V shed 1 base and J shed 2 bases, with 1 base lying between them. The CDR3 runs 12 residues. CDR3 nucleotide sequence: TGTGCCAGCAGTTTAGTCACAGATACGCAGTATTTT. This codes for CASSLVTDTQYF.

This clonotype was observed a few times. The V and J genes are TRBV19 and TRBJ2-7, with D maybe TRBD2 (6 bases). Trimming stripped 5 bases from V and 0 bases from J, with 11 bases between. Germline loops: CDR1 LNHDA, CDR2 SQIVND (reference sequence). The CDR3 has 14 amino acids. The CDR3 DNA sequence: TGTGCCAGTAGTGTGGGACTGGACTCCTACGAGCAGTACTTC. Its translation is CASSVGLDSYEQYF.

This clonotype was counted many times. V gene TRBV27 combines with J gene TRBJ2-3, with D perhaps being TRBD1 or TRBD2 (5 bases each). The germline V and J ends were trimmed by 2 bases and 6 bases, with 6 bases remaining between them. The CDR3 covers 12 residues. The germline gives CDR1 MNHEY, CDR2 SMNVEV (reference sequence). The CDR3 reads CASSLEGDTQYF. The CDR3 DNA follows: TGTGCCAGCAGTTTAGAGGGGGATACGCAGTATTTT.

The chain recombines TRBV5-5 with TRBJ2-2; D remains ambiguous. The V gene lost 4 bases and the J gene lost 2 bases, with 3 bases spanning the gap. Germline values: CDR1 SGHKS, CDR2 YYEKEE (reference sequence). The CDR3 is made up of 12 amino acids. CDR3 in DNA: TGTGCCAGCAGCCAAAACACCGGGGAGCTGTTTTTT. It yields the protein CASSQNTGELFF.

This clonotype was found a few times. V and J are TRBV20-1 and TRBJ2-2; TRBD2 matches 7 bases. CDR1 and CDR2 from the germline V gene are DFQATT and SNEGSKA (reference sequence). This CDR3 has 17 residues. Trimming took 1 base from V and 3 from J; bases not matched to a gene: 11. In DNA, the CDR3 is TGCAGTGCTAGAGCGTCCCTAGGGAGGGCCTACACCGGGGAGCTGTTTTTT. Encoded protein: CSARASLGRAYTGELFF.

The rearrangement joins TRBV7-9 to TRBJ1-1; 7 bases align to TRBD1. Germline CDR1 is SEHNR and CDR2 is FQNEAQ (reference sequence). V was pared by 6 bases and J by 4 bases, with 2 bases of the junction left unmatched. This CDR3 is built from 12 residues. CDR3 nucleotides: TGTGCCAGCAGTCGACAGGGCACTGAAGCTTTCTTT. Translation: CASSRQGTEAFF.

There are many counts of this clonotype. The chain joins TRBV5-4 to TRBJ2-1; D may be TRBD2 (5 bases). Germline V gene data show CDR1 as SGHNT and CDR2 as YYREEE (reference sequence). V was cut by 1 base and J by 10 bases, with 9 bases left in between. The CDR3 is made up of 12 amino acids. As DNA, the CDR3 is TGTGCCAGCAGCTTGAGTACGGGAGAGCAGTTCTTC. Translating gives CASSLSTGEQFF.

V and J are TRBV12-3 or TRBV12-4 and TRBJ2-7; 12 positions agree with TRBD1. The ends lost 8 bases at V and 6 bases at J; junction bases unmatched: 5. The CDR3 has 13 residues. CDR3 in amino acids: CASGDRGQFEQYF. As DNA, the CDR3 is TGTGCCAGCGGGGACAGGGGGCAATTCGAGCAGTACTTC.

There are many counts of this clonotype. V gene TRBV4-2 combines with J gene TRBJ2-5; 13 nucleotides line up with TRBD2. The CDR3 length is 17 residues. Losses at the gene ends were 4 bases for V and 1 base for J; bases not matched to a gene: 6. Per germline, CDR1 LGHNA and CDR2 YNFKEQ. DNA of the CDR3: TGTGCCAGCAGCCCTCGACTAGCGGGAGGACCCCAAGAGACCCAGTACTTC. Translated, it gives CASSPRLAGGPQETQYF.

The V and J genes are TRBV10-3 and TRBJ1-5, with D hard to call. The CDR3 runs 15 residues. V dropped 0 bases and J dropped 3 bases, with 9 bases sitting between them. The germline CDR1 and CDR2 sequences are ENHRY and SYGVKD. The CDR3 sequence: CAISESIALNQPQHF. The CDR3 DNA is TGTGCCATCAGTGAGTCGATAGCCCTCAATCAGCCCCAGCATTTT.

The chain employs TRBV27 and TRBJ2-7, with D perhaps TRBD2 (6 bases). CDR3 length: 16 amino acids. The germline V and J ends were trimmed by 5 bases and 0 bases, with 17 bases remaining between them. Germline CDR1 MNHEY, CDR2 SMNVEV (reference sequence). CDR3 DNA: TGTGCCAGCAGTCCGGGTAGCGGTCGAAGCTCCTACGAGCAGTACTTC. Its translation is CASSPGSGRSSYEQYF.

This clonotype was seen repeatedly, ten times or more. This chain uses TRBV19 with TRBJ1-2; D possibly corresponds to TRBD1 (5 bases). The CDR3 loop spans 16 amino acids. CDR1 and CDR2 from the germline V gene are LNHDA and SQIVND (reference sequence). The germline V and J ends were trimmed by 6 bases and 6 bases, with 23 bases remaining between them. Here the CDR3 DNA reads TGTGCCAGTAGCGAAAGGTCTGGGGGACGGCTGGATGGCTACACCTTC. Amino acids: CASSERSGGRLDGYTF.

The chain joins TRBV11-2 to TRBJ2-2; 8 bases fit TRBD2. The trim removed 5 bases at V and 1 base at J, leaving 12 bases unmatched. CDR1 SGHAT and CDR2 FQNNGV come from the germline V gene. The CDR3 runs to 18 residues. CDR3 protein: CASSAEAIAGLNTGELFF. The CDR3 coding sequence is TGTGCCAGCAGCGCGGAGGCTATAGCGGGGTTGAACACCGGGGAGCTGTTTTTT.

This clonotype has ten or more counts. The chain carries TRBV20-1 and TRBJ2-5, with D possibly being TRBD1 (6 bases). CDR1 and CDR2 (germline): DFQATT, SNEGSKA (reference sequence). The CDR3 extends over 14 amino acids. In DNA, the CDR3 is TGCAGAGTCGGCGGGTCAGGGGAAAAAGAGACCCAGTACTTC. This sequence encodes CRVGGSGEKETQYF.

The chain couples TRBV19 to TRBJ1-5, with D unclear. This CDR3 is 12 amino acids long. Germline V lookup: CDR1 LNHDA, CDR2 SQIVND (reference sequence). Trimming cost V 6 bases and J 2 bases, with 5 bases left between them. For the CDR3, the DNA is TGTGCCAGTAGCCTTGGCAATCAGCCCCAGCATTTT. Amino acids: CASSLGNQPQHF.

This clonotype has ten or more counts. The chain uses TRBV2 and TRBJ2-5; D may match TRBD1 or TRBD2 (5 bases each). The V end lost 4 bases, the J end lost 0 bases, and 9 bases lay between the germline ends. CDR1 and CDR2 from the germline V gene are SNHLY and FYNNEI. CDR3 length: 14 amino acids. CDR3 in DNA: TGTGCCAGCAGTGCGGGACGGTACCAAGAGACCCAGTACTTC. This gives the protein CASSAGRYQETQYF.